This TCR beta chain was observed in a study of OX40 agonist ivuxolimab in advanced cancers. On the study more broadly: Hepatocellular carcinoma, melanoma, renal cell or head and neck cancer was diagnosed in the dose-escalation patients.

The assay was immunoSEQ multiplex PCR, and TCRdb's table has in-frame clones only and misses some. The sample yields roughly 97,000 clones, roughly nine tenths seen once. Details on this clone: Its antigen is unidentified.

Study findings and constraints: Patients who responded partially at 0.1-3.0 mg/kg showed clonal expansion ranking among the lowest. On average, a greater number of expanded clones characterised CD8+ T cells relative to CD4+.

After removal of 5 bases from V and 7 bases from J, the junction contained 8 bases not matched to a gene. Germline CDR1 is SNHLY and CDR2 is FYNNEI. This CDR3 spans 14 amino acids. The sequence derives from an adult with an advanced solid tumor such as melanoma, head and neck, liver or kidney cancer. The chain has TRBV2 and TRBJ1-5; TRBD1 agrees at 7 bases. Sequencing used CD4+ or CD8+ T cells sorted from blood, obtained in a trial of the OX40 agonist ivuxolimab. For the CDR3, the DNA is TGTGCCAGCAGTCAGGACAGGTTAAGGCAGCCCCAGCATTTT. Translation gives CASSQDRLRQPQHF. Looking up the rest from reference TRBV2 and TRBJ1-5 gives the full variable domain: EPEVTQTPSHQVTQMGQEVILRCVPISNHLYFYWYRQILGQKVEFLVSFYNNEISEKSEIFDDQFSVERPDGSNFTLKIRSTKLEDSAMYFCASSQDRLRQPQHFGDGTRLSIL.